The clone carrying this T cell receptor beta chain was picked up one time. What it recognizes is unknown. Healthy people donating bone marrow made up the donors. This record belongs to a study of cytomegalovirus exposure and HLA in healthy donors. General study findings and limits: The authors later linked a missense DCLRE1C variant to TCR beta V- and J-gene trimming. Judged likely to be a sequencing artifact was a cluster of highly shared sequence variants. The authors later found most CMV-associated TCR beta chains appeared HLA-restricted.

13 Jbeta primers and 60 Vbeta primers were used for the PCR. Sequencing was performed with immunoSEQ multiplex PCR; in TCRdb, only in-frame clones are kept and a portion is missing. The sample contains fewer than 200,000 clones, more than 75% of which appear only once. Germline V CDR1 and CDR2: SGHVS, FNYEAQ. This CDR3 comprises 17 residues. Trimming cost V 2 bases and J 2 bases, with 15 bases left between them. The TCR originated in a man aged 25-45 years in good health and CMV-seropositive. Sequenced: PBMCs. The chain is built from TRBV7-6 and TRBJ2-2, with D possibly TRBD2 on 6 matching bases. In nucleotides, the CDR3 is TGTGCCAGCAGCTTAAAGCTCCGGGACTTAAACACCGGGGAGCTGTTTTTT. Residues: CASSLKLRDLNTGELFF.